This entry features one TCR beta chain sequence. This specimen belongs to a study of blood T cell repertoires in COVID-19. Across the whole study: The cDNA or gDNA used as material had been derived from T cells, B-cell-depleted T cells, or PBMCs.

Clones were sequenced by immunoSEQ multiplex PCR, and TCRdb holds only the in-frame ones, with some missing. The sample yields almost 250,000 clones, about 89% seen once. The study assigned cohorts using participant-reported clinical history. Resolution of symptoms, clearance, or two negative PCRs was present in recovered Cohort 3 donors. Sequenced: PBMCs or T cells enriched from blood (not recorded which). The TCR originated in a woman aged 25 to 39 who had recovered from COVID-19.

In nucleotides, the CDR3 is TGTGCCAGCAGTTCATCAGATGAAAAACTGTTTTTT. It specifies CASSSSDEKLFF. The chain employs TRBV28 and TRBJ1-4; D remains ambiguous. Germline V gives CDR1 MDHEN, CDR2 SYDVKM. The CDR3 totals 12 residues. Between the trimmed V and J ends, which lost 4 bases and 6 bases, there was a span of 6 bases.